The T cell receptor beta chain described here comes from a study of blood T cell repertoires in COVID-19. CDR3 size: 15 residues. Germline CDR1 SGHRS, CDR2 YFSETQ. V trimming: 1 base; J trimming: 0 bases; junction bases outside the gene matches: 2. Here immunoSEQ multiplex PCR was the method, and the copy in TCRdb shows in-frame clones only, minus some. The profile shows under 200,000 clones, more than 85% of them singletons. The sample consisted of peripheral blood. The chain is built from TRBV5-1 and TRBJ2-3, with 7 bases aligning to TRBD2. This clonotype was obtained from a man aged 50 to 59 with acute or convalescent COVID-19. As DNA, the CDR3 is TGCGCCAGCAGCTTGCCGGGGGGAAGCACAGATACGCAGTATTTT. Amino acids: CASSLPGGSTDTQYF. Combining the CDR3 with reference TRBV5-1 and TRBJ2-3 gives the whole variable domain KAGVTQTPRYLIKTRGQQVTLSCSPISGHRSVSWYQQTPGQGLQFLFEYFSETQRNKGNFPGRFSGRQFSNSRSEMNVSTLELGDSALYLCASSLPGGSTDTQYFGPGTRLTVL.